A single sample is the source of the 3 T cell receptor beta chains below, sequenced in a study of vaccination and CD4 T cells after COVID-19. As to treatment: approximately nine-day PBMC culture with coronavirus spike peptide pools or control peptides (ViraFEST assay). Gathered ahead of the COVID-19 pandemic (2011-2018) were the CD4+ T cells of the unexposed donor. The Oncomine TCR Beta short-read assay was applied to DNA of cultured CD4+ T cells. TCRdb reprocessed the PCR reads with MiXCR, giving one entry per CDR3 protein. The sample contains over 8,500 distinct CDR3 sequences, less than 80% of which appear only once. These receptors' targets are unknown. The sample was CD4+ T cells from blood, cultured in vitro. These receptors all come from a human donor in good health.

The chain links TRBV20-1 to TRBJ1-5; the D is unclear. Germline lookup yields CDR1 DFQATT and CDR2 SNEGSKA (reference sequence). With 2 bases removed from V and 2 bases from J, the gap between germline ends came to 16 bases. This CDR3 contains 16 residues. CDR3 bases: TGCAGTGCTAGAAACGACGGAGATAGTGGCAATCAGCCCCAGCATTTT. Translated: CSARNDGDSGNQPQHF.

The count of this clonotype is one. The CDR3 spells CSGQGTRKVYEQYF. CDR3 bases: TGCAGTGGGCAAGGGACTAGGAAGGTCTACGAGCAGTACTTC. V and J are TRBV20-1 and TRBJ2-7, with 8 bases lining up with TRBD2. Germline CDR1 DFQATT, CDR2 SNEGSKA (reference sequence). The CDR3 sequence is 14 residues long. Trimming removed 7 bases from V and 3 bases from J; junction bases left unmatched: 11.

The chain links TRBV6-1 to TRBJ1-5; no reliable D call. The CDR3 is 14 residues long. The germline gives CDR1 MNHNS, CDR2 SASEGT. V shed 5 bases and J shed 2 bases, with 10 bases lying between them. Here the CDR3 reads CASSRGIGNQPQHF. For the CDR3, the DNA is TGTGCCAGCAGTCGGGGAATCGGCAATCAGCCCCAGCATTTT.